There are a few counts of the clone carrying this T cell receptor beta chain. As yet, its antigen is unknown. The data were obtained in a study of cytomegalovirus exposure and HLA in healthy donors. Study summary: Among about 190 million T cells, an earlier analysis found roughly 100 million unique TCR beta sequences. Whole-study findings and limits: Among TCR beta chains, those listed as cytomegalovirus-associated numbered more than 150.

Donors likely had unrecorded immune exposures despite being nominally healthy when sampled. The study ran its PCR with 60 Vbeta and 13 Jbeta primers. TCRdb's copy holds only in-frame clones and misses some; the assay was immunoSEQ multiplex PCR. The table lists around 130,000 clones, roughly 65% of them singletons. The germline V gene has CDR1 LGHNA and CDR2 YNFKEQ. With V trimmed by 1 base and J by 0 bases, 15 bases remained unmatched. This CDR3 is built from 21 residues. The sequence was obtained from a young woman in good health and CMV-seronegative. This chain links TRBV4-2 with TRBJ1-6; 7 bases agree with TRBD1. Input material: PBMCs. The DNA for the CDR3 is TGTGCCAGCAGCCAAGTACGAGACAGGGAACCCTTTTTCTCCTATAATTCACCCCTCCACTTT. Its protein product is CASSQVRDREPFFSYNSPLHF.